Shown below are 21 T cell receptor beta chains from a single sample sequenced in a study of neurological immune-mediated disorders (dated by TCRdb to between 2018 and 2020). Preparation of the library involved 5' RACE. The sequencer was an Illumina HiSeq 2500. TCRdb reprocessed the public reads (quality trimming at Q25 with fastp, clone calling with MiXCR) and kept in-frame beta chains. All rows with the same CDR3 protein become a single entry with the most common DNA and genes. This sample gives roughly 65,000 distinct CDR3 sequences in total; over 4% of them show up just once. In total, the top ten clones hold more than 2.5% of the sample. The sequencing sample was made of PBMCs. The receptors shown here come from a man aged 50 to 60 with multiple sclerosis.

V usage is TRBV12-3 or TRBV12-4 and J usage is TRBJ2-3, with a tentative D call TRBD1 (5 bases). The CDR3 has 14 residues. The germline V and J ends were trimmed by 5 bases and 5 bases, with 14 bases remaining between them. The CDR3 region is CASSPSRVLDTQYF. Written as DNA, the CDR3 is TGTGCCAGCAGTCCCTCCAGGGTACTAGATACGCAGTATTTT.

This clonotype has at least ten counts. The CDR3 region is CASRGRGREQFF. CDR3 DNA sequence: TGTGCCAGCAGGGGGAGGGGGCGTGAGCAGTTCTTC. This chain links TRBV12-3 or TRBV12-4 with TRBJ2-1; D possibly matches TRBD1 or TRBD2 (7 bases each). The V end lost 6 bases, the J end lost 9 bases, and 12 bases lay between the germline ends. The CDR3 sequence is 12 residues long.

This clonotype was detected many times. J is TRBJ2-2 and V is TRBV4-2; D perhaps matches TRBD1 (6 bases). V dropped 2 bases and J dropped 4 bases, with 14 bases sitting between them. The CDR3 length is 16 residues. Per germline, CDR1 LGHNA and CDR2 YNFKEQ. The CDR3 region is CASSQQRTRGTGELFF. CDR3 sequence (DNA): TGTGCCAGCAGCCAACAAAGGACCAGGGGCACCGGGGAGCTGTTTTTT.

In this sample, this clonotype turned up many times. The CDR3: CASSSDSNQPQHF. CDR3 in DNA: TGTGCCAGCAGCTCGGACAGTAATCAGCCCCAGCATTTT. The J gene is TRBJ1-5, the V gene TRBV7-9; tentatively, D is TRBD1 (6 bases). V was cut by 4 bases and J by 4 bases, with 8 bases left in between. Germline CDR1 SEHNR, CDR2 FQNEAQ (reference sequence). The CDR3 loop spans 13 amino acids.

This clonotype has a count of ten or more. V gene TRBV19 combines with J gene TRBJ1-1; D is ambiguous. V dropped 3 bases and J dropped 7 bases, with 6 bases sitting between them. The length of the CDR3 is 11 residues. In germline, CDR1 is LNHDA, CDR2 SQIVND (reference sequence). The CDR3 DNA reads TGTGCCAGTAGTATCTACGGTGAAGCTTTCTTT. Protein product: CASSIYGEAFF. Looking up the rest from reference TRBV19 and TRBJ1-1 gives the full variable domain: DGGITQSPKYLFRKEGQNVTLSCEQNLNHDAMYWYRQDPGQGLRLIYYSQIVNDFQKGDIAEGYSVSREKKESFPLTVTSAQKNPTAFYLCASSIYGEAFFGQGTRLTVV.

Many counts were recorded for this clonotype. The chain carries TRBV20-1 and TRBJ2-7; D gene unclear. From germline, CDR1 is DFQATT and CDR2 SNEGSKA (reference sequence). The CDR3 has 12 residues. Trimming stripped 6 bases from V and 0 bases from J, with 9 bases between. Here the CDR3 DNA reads TGCAGTGCGACTTACCTCTCCTACGAGCAGTACTTC. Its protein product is CSATYLSYEQYF.

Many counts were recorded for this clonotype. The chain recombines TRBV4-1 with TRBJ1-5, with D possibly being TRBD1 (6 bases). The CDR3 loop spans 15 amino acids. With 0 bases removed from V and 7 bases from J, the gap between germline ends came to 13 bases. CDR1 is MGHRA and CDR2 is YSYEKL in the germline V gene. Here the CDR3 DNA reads TGCGCCAGCAGCCAAGACGCGGGGGCCGGGCAGCCCCAGCATTTT. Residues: CASSQDAGAGQPQHF.

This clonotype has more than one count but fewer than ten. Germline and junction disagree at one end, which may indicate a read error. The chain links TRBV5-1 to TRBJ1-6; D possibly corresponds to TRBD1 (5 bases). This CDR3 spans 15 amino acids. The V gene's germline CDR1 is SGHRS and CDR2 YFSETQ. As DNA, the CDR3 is TGCGCCAGCAGCTTGGGACAGAACTATAATTCACCCCTCAACTTT. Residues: CASSLGQNYNSPLNF.

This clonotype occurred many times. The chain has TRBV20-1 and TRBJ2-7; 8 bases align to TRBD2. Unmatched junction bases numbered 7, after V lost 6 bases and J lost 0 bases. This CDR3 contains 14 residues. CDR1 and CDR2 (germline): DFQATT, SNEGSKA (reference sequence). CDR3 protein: CSAQDSGVSYEQYF. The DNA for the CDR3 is TGCAGTGCCCAGGATAGCGGGGTCTCCTACGAGCAGTACTTC.

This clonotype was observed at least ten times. The CDR3 spells CASSPGVGGGNQPQHF. The CDR3 DNA is TGCGCCAGCAGCCCAGGAGTTGGGGGGGGCAATCAGCCCCAGCATTTT. The chain has TRBV5-1 and TRBJ1-5; D may be TRBD1 (5 bases). The V and J ends lost 4 bases and 2 bases respectively, with 16 bases between them. CDR3 length equals 16 residues. From germline, CDR1 is SGHRS and CDR2 YFSETQ.

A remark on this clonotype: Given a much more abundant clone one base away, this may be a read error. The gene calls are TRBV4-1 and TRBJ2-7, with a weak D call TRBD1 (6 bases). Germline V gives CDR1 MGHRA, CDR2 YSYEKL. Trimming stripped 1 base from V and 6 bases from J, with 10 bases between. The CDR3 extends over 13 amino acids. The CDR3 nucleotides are TGCGCCAGCAGCCAAGTGACAGGCCTCGAGCAGTACGTC. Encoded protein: CASSQVTGLEQYV.

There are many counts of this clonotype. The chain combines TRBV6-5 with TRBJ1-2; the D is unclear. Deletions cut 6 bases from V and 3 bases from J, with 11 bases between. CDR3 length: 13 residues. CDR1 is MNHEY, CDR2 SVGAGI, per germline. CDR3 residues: CASSNGEYYGYTF. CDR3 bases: TGTGCCAGCAGCAACGGGGAGTACTATGGCTACACCTTC.

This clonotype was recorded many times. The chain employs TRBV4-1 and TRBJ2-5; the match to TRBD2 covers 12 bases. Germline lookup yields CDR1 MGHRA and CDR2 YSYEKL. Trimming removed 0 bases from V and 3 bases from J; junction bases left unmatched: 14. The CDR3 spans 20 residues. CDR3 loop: CASSQDQISTSGGTKETQYF. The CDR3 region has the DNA TGCGCCAGCAGCCAAGATCAAATTTCGACTAGCGGGGGAACAAAAGAGACCCAGTACTTC.

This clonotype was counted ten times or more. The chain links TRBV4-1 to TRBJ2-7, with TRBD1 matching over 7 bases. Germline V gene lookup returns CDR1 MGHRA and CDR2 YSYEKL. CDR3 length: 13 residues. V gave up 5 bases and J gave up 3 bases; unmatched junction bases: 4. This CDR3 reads CASSFDRVYEQYF. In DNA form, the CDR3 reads TGCGCCAGCAGCTTCGACAGGGTCTACGAGCAGTACTTC.

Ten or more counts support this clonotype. CDR3 DNA sequence: TGTGCCAGCAGTTTTGCAGGGCTGAACTATGGCTACACCTTC. Amino acid sequence: CASSFAGLNYGYTF. The chain carries TRBV12-3 or TRBV12-4 and TRBJ1-2, with D maybe TRBD1 (5 bases). The CDR3 is 14 residues long. V gave up 3 bases and J gave up 2 bases, with 10 bases separating them.

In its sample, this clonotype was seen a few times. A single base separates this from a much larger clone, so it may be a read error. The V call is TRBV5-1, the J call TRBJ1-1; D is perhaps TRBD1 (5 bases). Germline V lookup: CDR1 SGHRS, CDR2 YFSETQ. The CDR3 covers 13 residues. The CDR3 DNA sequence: TGCGACAGCAGTACCAAAGGGGCAGCTGAAGCTTTCTTT. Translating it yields CDSSTKGAAEAFF. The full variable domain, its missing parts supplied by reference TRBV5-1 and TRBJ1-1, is KAGVTQTPRYLIKTRGQQVTLSCSPISGHRSVSWYQQTPGQGLQFLFEYFSETQRNKGNFPGRFSGRQFSNSRSEMNVSTLELGDSALYLCDSSTKGAAEAFFGQGTRLTVV.

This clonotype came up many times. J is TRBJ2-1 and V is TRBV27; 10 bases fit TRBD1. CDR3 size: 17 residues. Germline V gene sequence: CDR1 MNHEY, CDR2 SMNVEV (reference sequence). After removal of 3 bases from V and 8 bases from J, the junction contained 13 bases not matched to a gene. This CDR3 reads CASSFYAAGDRGDEQFF. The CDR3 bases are TGTGCCAGCAGTTTTTATGCGGCGGGGGACAGGGGAGATGAGCAGTTCTTC.

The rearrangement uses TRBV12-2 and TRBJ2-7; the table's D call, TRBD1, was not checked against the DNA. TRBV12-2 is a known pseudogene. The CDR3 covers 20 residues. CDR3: CASRLDGRQDKGSRSYEQYF. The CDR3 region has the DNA TGTGCAAGTCGCTTAGACGGTCGACAGGACAAGGGCTCACGGTCCTACGAGCAGTACTTC.

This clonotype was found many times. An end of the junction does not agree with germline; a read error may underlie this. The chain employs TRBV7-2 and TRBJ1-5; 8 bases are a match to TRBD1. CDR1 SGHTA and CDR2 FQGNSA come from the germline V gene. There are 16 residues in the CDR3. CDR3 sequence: CASSFISGGVNQPQNF. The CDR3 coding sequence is TGTGCCAGCAGCTTTATATCAGGGGGCGTGAATCAGCCCCAGAATTTT.

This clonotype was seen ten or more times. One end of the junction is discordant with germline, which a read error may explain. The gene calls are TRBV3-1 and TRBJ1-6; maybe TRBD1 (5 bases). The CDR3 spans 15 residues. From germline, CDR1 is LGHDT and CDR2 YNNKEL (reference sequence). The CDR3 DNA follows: TGTGCCAGCCGAAGGGACGGACGGTATAATTCACCCCTCAACTTT. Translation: CASRRDGRYNSPLNF.

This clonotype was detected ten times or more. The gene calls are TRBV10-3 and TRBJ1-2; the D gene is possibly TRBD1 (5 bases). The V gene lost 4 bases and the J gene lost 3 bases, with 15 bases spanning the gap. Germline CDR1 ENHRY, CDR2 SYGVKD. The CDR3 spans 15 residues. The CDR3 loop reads CAISGKGARDYGYTF. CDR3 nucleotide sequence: TGTGCCATCAGTGGAAAAGGGGCCAGGGACTATGGCTACACCTTC.